This is a list of T cell receptor beta chains from one sample in a study of blood T cell repertoires in COVID-19. TCRdb's table, derived via immunoSEQ multiplex PCR, lists solely in-frame clones and lacks some. The sample has approximately 150,000 clones; 87% are singletons. Sample: peripheral blood. These receptors were obtained from a woman in her 50s with acute or convalescent COVID-19. Both conserved end residues are part of each CDR3. A D gene is named only where the DNA matches it firmly. Expanded clones get a size class; other rows say once, few or many, or leave the size out.

>15|TRBJ2-7|.|once|TRBV30
TGTGCCTGGAGTGTACTGGGGCAGGGCCTCGACGAGCAGTACTTC
CAWSVLGQGLDEQYF
>14|TRBJ1-5|TRBD1|.|TRBV28
TGTGCCAGCAGTCAAGACAGGGGAGGTCAGCCCCAGCATTTT
CASSQDRGGQPQHF
>16|TRBJ2-1|TRBD2|.|TRBV13
TGTGCCAGCAGCCTAGACCCGCGCGGGGGGTACAATGAGCAGTTCTTC
CASSLDPRGGYNEQFF
>15|TRBJ1-2|TRBD1|.|TRBV19
TGTGCCAGTAGTATTATGGGACAGTCTAACTATGGCTACACCTTC
CASSIMGQSNYGYTF
>15|TRBJ2-7|.|.|TRBV4-2
TGTGCCAGCAGTTTTCTGGGACGGAGGGAACGCGAGCAGTACTTC
CASSFLGRREREQYF
>13|TRBJ2-1|.|.|TRBV9
TGTGCCAGCAGCGTAGATAGCGGTAATGAGCAGTTCTTC
CASSVDSGNEQFF
>14|TRBJ1-2|TRBD1|.|TRBV9
TGTGCCAGCAGCGTTGGGACAGGGGGGAATGGCTACACCTTC
CASSVGTGGNGYTF
>14|TRBJ2-7|TRBD1|.|TRBV30
TGTGCCTGGAGTGAGGGACAGGGTCCCTACGAGCAGTACTTC
CAWSEGQGPYEQYF
>13|TRBJ2-5|TRBD2|once|TRBV7-3
TGTGCCAGCAGCTTAGGGACTAAAGAGACCCAGTACTTC
CASSLGTKETQYF
>16|TRBJ1-1|TRBD1|.|TRBV15
TGTGCCACCAGAAGAGGGGACAGGGGGCGCCGTACTGAAGCTTTCTTT
CATRRGDRGRRTEAFF
>16|TRBJ1-3|.|.|TRBV6-1
TGTGCCAGCAGTGAAATAGGACTGCTCTCTGGAAACACCATATATTTT
CASSEIGLLSGNTIYF
>16|TRBJ2-1|.|few|TRBV29-1
TGCAGCGTTGGGACACCGAGGACAAGCTCCTACAATGAGCAGTTCTTC
CSVGTPRTSSYNEQFF
>17|TRBJ2-1|TRBD1|few|TRBV10-3
TGTGCCACTGAAACGGAAACCCGGGACAGGGCCCACAATGAGCAGTTCTTC
CATETETRDRAHNEQFF
>14|TRBJ1-2|.|.|TRBV3-1/TRBV3-2
TGTGCCAGCAGCCTCGGGTATGCGGGCTATGGCTACACCTTC
CASSLGYAGYGYTF
>15|TRBJ1-1|TRBD1|.|TRBV13
TGTGCCAGCAGCTTAGCGACAGGGGGAGAGACTGAAGCTTTCTTT
CASSLATGGETEAFF
>16|TRBJ2-7|TRBD2|.|TRBV7-9
TGTGCCAGCAGGCCTTGGACTAGCGGGGCGTTCTACGAGCAGTACTTC
CASRPWTSGAFYEQYF
>14|TRBJ2-2|.|few|TRBV3-1/TRBV3-2
TGTGCCAGCAGCCCGCGGGAGAACACCGGGGAGCTGTTTTTT
CASSPRENTGELFF
>15|TRBJ2-7|TRBD2|.|TRBV5-1
TGCGCCAGCAGCTTGGGGACTAGCGGGCTATACGAGCAGTACTTC
CASSLGTSGLYEQYF
>17|TRBJ2-2|TRBD1|.|TRBV5-1
TGCGCCAGCAGGGGAACAGGGGTTCCCGCGAACACCGGGGAGCTGTTTTTT
CASRGTGVPANTGELFF
>15|TRBJ1-1|TRBD1|.|TRBV28
TGTGCCAGCAGTTTGCCTCGACAGGGGAACACTGAAGCTTTCTTT
CASSLPRQGNTEAFF
>15|TRBJ2-7|TRBD2|.|TRBV7-9
TGTGCCAGCAGTTTAAGCGGGGGGCGGGTTTACGAGCAGTACTTC
CASSLSGGRVYEQYF
>18|TRBJ1-3|TRBD1|.|TRBV11-2
TGTGCCAGCAGCCGTATCCGGGACAGCACAATCGTTGGAAACACCATATATTTT
CASSRIRDSTIVGNTIYF
>13|TRBJ1-6|.|few|TRBV1
TGCACCAGCAGCCAATACAGTTATTCACCCCTCCACTTT
CTSSQYSYSPLHF
>18|TRBJ2-6|.|.|TRBV6-2/TRBV6-3
TGTGCCAGCAGTTACGATTCAACAGCCCTCGCCGGGGCCAACGTCCTGACTTTC
CASSYDSTALAGANVLTF
>16|TRBJ2-1|TRBD2|.|TRBV5-1
TGCGCCAGCAGCGGGGGACTAGCGGGAGCCGGAAGTGAGCAGTTCTTC
CASSGGLAGAGSEQFF
>15|TRBJ2-7|TRBD2|.|TRBV29-1
TGCAGCGTCGTCTCGGGACTAGCGGTGTCCTACGAGCAGTACTTC
CSVVSGLAVSYEQYF
>15|TRBJ2-3|TRBD1|.|TRBV5-1
TGCGCCAGCAGTCCCGGGACAGGGGACACAGATACGCAGTATTTT
CASSPGTGDTDTQYF
>14|TRBJ2-5|.|.|TRBV3-1/TRBV3-2
TGTGCCAGCAGCCAAGAGGGTCTGGGGGGGACCCAGTACTTC
CASSQEGLGGTQYF
>12|TRBJ1-5|.|.|TRBV6-1
TGTGCCAGCGGTGAGGGGCGACAGCCCCAGCATTTT
CASGEGRQPQHF
>16|TRBJ2-7|TRBD2|.|TRBV5-4
TGTGCCAGCAGACATCAGACTAGCGGGAGATCTTACGAGCAGTACTTC
CASRHQTSGRSYEQYF
>15|TRBJ2-3|TRBD2|.|TRBV7-7
TGTGCCAGCAGCTTAGCCCCAGCGGGGGTTGATACGCAGTATTTT
CASSLAPAGVDTQYF
>12|TRBJ1-2|.|.|TRBV19
TGTGCCTGCGGACACCCTAACTATGGCTACACCTTC
CACGHPNYGYTF
>15|TRBJ1-2|TRBD1|.|TRBV6-5
TGTGCCAGCAGTTACGCCGGGACAGGGGACTATGGCTACACCTTC
CASSYAGTGDYGYTF
>16|TRBJ2-2|TRBD1|.|TRBV14
TGTGCCAGCAGCAGAGGGGACAGGGCTAACACCGGGGAGCTGTTTTTT
CASSRGDRANTGELFF
>13|TRBJ2-1|.|.|TRBV12-3/TRBV12-4
TGTGCCAGCAGTCGGGATACCTACAATGAGCAGTTCTTC
CASSRDTYNEQFF
>15|TRBJ2-3|TRBD2|few|TRBV6-1
TGTGCCAGCAGTGATGGGAATAGCGGGGCAGATACGCAGTATTTT
CASSDGNSGADTQYF
>16|TRBJ2-3|TRBD2|.|TRBV6-5
TGTGCCAGCAGTTACTCGCTAGCGGGGGGGGCAGATACGCAGTATTTT
CASSYSLAGGADTQYF
>13|TRBJ1-2|.|.|TRBV12-3/TRBV12-4
TGTGCCAGCAGTGGGGACAAAACCTATGGCTACACCTTC
CASSGDKTYGYTF
>18|TRBJ1-4|.|once|TRBV28
TGTGCCAGCAGTTCCCTTGGGGGCACAATCTCTCAAAATGAAAAACTGTTTTTT
CASSSLGGTISQNEKLFF
>15|TRBJ2-1|TRBD2|.|TRBV3-1/TRBV3-2
TGTGCCAGCAGCCAAGATTCGGCTAGCGGCAATGAGCAGTTCTTC
CASSQDSASGNEQFF
>15|TRBJ2-1|.|.|TRBV7-9
TGTGCCTTGGTATTTCTGAGGGGGTCCTACAATGAGCAGTTCTTC
CALVFLRGSYNEQFF
>14|TRBJ1-4|.|.|TRBV6-1
TGTGCCAGCAGTGAGGGGGGTCGAGGTGAAAAACTGTTTTTT
CASSEGGRGEKLFF
>12|TRBJ1-2|.|.|TRBV11-2
TGTGCCAGCAGCTTACAGGGGAGCGGCTACACCTTC
CASSLQGSGYTF
>15|TRBJ2-1|TRBD2|.|TRBV24-1
TGTGCCACCAGTGATCGGACTAGCGGGAGGAATGAGCAGTTCTTC
CATSDRTSGRNEQFF
>15|TRBJ2-3|TRBD2|.|TRBV19
TGTGCCAGTGGCTCCGGGACTAGCGCCACAGATACGCAGTATTTT
CASGSGTSATDTQYF
>15|TRBJ2-1|TRBD2|.|TRBV3-1/TRBV3-2
TGTGCCAGCAGCCTTCGCGGGAGTTCCTACAATGAGCAGTTCTTC
CASSLRGSSYNEQFF
>14|TRBJ1-2|.|few|TRBV27
TGTGCCAGCAGTTGGAGGGGTGAAAGCTATGGCTACACCTTC
CASSWRGESYGYTF
>13|TRBJ2-7|.|.|TRBV5-1
TGCGCCAGCAGCTTGACAGGTTTCTACGAGCAGTACTTC
CASSLTGFYEQYF
>16|TRBJ2-3|.|.|TRBV7-3
TGTGCCAGCAGCTTAGGTGGGGGAGGTAGCACAGATACGCAGTATTTT
CASSLGGGGSTDTQYF
>12|TRBJ1-1|.|.|TRBV5-1
TGCGCCAGCAGCTTCCCTTCCAAGGAGGCTTTCTTT
CASSFPSKEAFF
>14|TRBJ2-1|.|.|TRBV6-5
TGTGCCAGCACTAATGAGCGCTCCTACAATGAGCAGTTCTTC
CASTNERSYNEQFF
>16|TRBJ1-5|.|.|TRBV19
TGTGCCAGTAGTTGGCAGTCTGGGCGCACGAATCAGCCCCAGCATTTT
CASSWQSGRTNQPQHF
>13|TRBJ1-2|.|.|TRBV6-5
TGTGCCAGCAGTTACCCGGGTTCCTATGGCTACACCTTC
CASSYPGSYGYTF
>15|TRBJ1-2|TRBD1|.|TRBV5-1
TGCGCCAGCAGCCCGCAGGGGACAGCAAACTATGGCTACACCTTC
CASSPQGTANYGYTF
>17|TRBJ2-2|TRBD2|once|TRBV24-1
TGTGCCACCAGTGAAACGGGACTAGCGGGAGTGTCCGGGGAGCTGTTTTTT
CATSETGLAGVSGELFF